A selection of T cell receptor beta chains follows, all from one sample in a study of monozygotic twins with inflammatory bowel disease. TCRdb re-called the 5' RACE reads; one entry per CDR3 protein, DNA not given. The sample features approximately 140,000 distinct CDR3 sequences, with 2% to 3% in its top ten. Input material: blood. Receptors were obtained from a human donor with ulcerative colitis or Crohn's disease, or a healthy co-twin of an affected twin (not recorded which). The CDR3 runs from the conserved cysteine through the conserved F or W.

j_gene: TRBJ2-1; v_gene: TRBV5-1; CDR3aa: CASSSSGTGNYNEQFF
j_gene: TRBJ2-7; v_gene: TRBV7-8; CDR3aa: CATEDTSFSYEQYF
j_gene: TRBJ1-2; v_gene: TRBV20-1; CDR3aa: CSASSGANYGYTF
j_gene: TRBJ2-7; v_gene: TRBV11-2; CDR3aa: CASSARLAGASEQYF
j_gene: TRBJ2-5; v_gene: TRBV5-1; CDR3aa: CASSLGQLQETQYF
j_gene: TRBJ1-2; v_gene: TRBV28; CDR3aa: CASTVLESWGHGYGYTF
j_gene: TRBJ1-4; v_gene: TRBV6-5; CDR3aa: CASSSEKGSGQNEKLFF
j_gene: TRBJ2-7; v_gene: TRBV5-1; CDR3aa: CASSRESYEQYF
j_gene: TRBJ2-5; v_gene: TRBV29-1; CDR3aa: CSVIGQQETQYF
j_gene: TRBJ2-3; v_gene: TRBV7-6; CDR3aa: CASSPDWGAQDTQYF
j_gene: TRBJ1-4; v_gene: TRBV7-2; CDR3aa: CASSLERGSEKLFF
j_gene: TRBJ1-6; v_gene: TRBV20-1; CDR3aa: CSATTGGSNNSPLHF
j_gene: TRBJ1-1; v_gene: TRBV5-1; CDR3aa: CASSLAGTGGATEAFF
j_gene: TRBJ2-2; v_gene: TRBV11-3; CDR3aa: CASSFQGPGELFF
j_gene: TRBJ1-3; v_gene: TRBV28; CDR3aa: CASTRRRSSGNTIYF
j_gene: TRBJ1-2; v_gene: TRBV11-2; CDR3aa: CASSLRAGQYGYTF
j_gene: TRBJ2-2; v_gene: TRBV5-1; CDR3aa: CASSLGQGTTGELFF
j_gene: TRBJ2-7; v_gene: TRBV4-2; CDR3aa: CASSQRAPSPLYEQYF
j_gene: TRBJ2-3; v_gene: TRBV4-1; CDR3aa: CASSQFPGLADTQYF
j_gene: TRBJ2-5; v_gene: TRBV4-3; CDR3aa: CASSQVAADRQETQYF
j_gene: TRBJ2-3; v_gene: TRBV7-2; CDR3aa: CASSLGQTSGGGRLYF
j_gene: TRBJ2-7; v_gene: TRBV5-1; CDR3aa: CASSREWRSRDRGHEQYF
j_gene: TRBJ1-4; v_gene: TRBV18; CDR3aa: CASSDSSNEKLFF
j_gene: TRBJ1-5; v_gene: TRBV7-2; CDR3aa: CASSLVGRSNQPQHF
j_gene: TRBJ1-1; v_gene: TRBV6-2/TRBV6-3; CDR3aa: CASSYSRGGRGTEAFF
j_gene: TRBJ2-1; v_gene: TRBV11-3; CDR3aa: CASSLDRDSYNEQFF
j_gene: TRBJ1-1; v_gene: TRBV12-5; CDR3aa: CASGPTGNTEAFF
j_gene: TRBJ1-4; v_gene: TRBV14; CDR3aa: CASSVMDRSYGANEKLFF
j_gene: TRBJ2-7; v_gene: TRBV5-5; CDR3aa: CASSQGSTGPRSYEQYF
j_gene: TRBJ2-1; v_gene: TRBV7-9; CDR3aa: CASSPPASGEYNEQFF
j_gene: TRBJ2-1; v_gene: TRBV19; CDR3aa: CASSIDGTGGLLASSYNEQFF
j_gene: TRBJ2-2; v_gene: TRBV20-1; CDR3aa: CSAPSPTSVANTGELFF
j_gene: TRBJ2-5; v_gene: TRBV5-1; CDR3aa: CASSTTTSGGEETQYF